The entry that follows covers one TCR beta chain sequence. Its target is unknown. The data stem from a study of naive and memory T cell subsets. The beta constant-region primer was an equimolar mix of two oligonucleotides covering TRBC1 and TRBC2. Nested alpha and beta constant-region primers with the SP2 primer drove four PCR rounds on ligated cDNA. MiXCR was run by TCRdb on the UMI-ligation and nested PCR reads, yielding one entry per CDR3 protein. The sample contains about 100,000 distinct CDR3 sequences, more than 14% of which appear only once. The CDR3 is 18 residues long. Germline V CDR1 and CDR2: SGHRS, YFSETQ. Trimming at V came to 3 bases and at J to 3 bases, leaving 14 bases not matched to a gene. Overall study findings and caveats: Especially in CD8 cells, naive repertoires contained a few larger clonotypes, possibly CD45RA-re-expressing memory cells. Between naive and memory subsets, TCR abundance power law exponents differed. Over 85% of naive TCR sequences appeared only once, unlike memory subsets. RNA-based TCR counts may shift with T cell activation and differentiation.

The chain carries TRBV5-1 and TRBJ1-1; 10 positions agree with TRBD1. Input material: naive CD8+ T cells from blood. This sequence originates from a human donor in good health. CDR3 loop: CASSSQSRDRGWYTEAFF. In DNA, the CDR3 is TGCGCCAGCAGCTCACAGTCCCGGGACAGGGGATGGTACACTGAAGCTTTCTTT.